A single sample is the source of the 25 T cell receptor beta chains below, sequenced in a study of blood T cell repertoires in COVID-19. Repertoires were generated with immunoSEQ multiplex PCR, while TCRdb's copy carries only in-frame clones and drops some. This sample yields around 150,000 clones, of which more than 60% are seen a single time; roughly 8% belongs to the top ten. Sequenced sample: peripheral blood. Source of these receptors: a man between 60 and 75 years old with acute or convalescent COVID-19.

This rearrangement joins TRBV18 to TRBJ2-1; 8 nucleotides line up with TRBD1. V lost 5 bases and J lost 5; bases outside the gene matches: 5. CDR3 length equals 14 residues. Germline values: CDR1 KGHSH, CDR2 LQKENI. The chain's CDR3 is CASSAGTGNNEQFF. In nucleotides, the CDR3 is TGTGCCAGCTCAGCCGGGACAGGCAACAATGAGCAGTTCTTC.

The V call is TRBV30, the J call TRBJ2-5; TRBD1 aligns across 8 bases. Germline assignment: CDR1 GTSNPN and CDR2 SVGIG (reference sequence). The length of the CDR3 is 12 residues. Germline trimming cut 4 bases from V and 7 bases from J; bases unmatched to any gene: 5. This chain's CDR3 is CAWTFTGGTQYF. Written as DNA, the CDR3 is TGTGCCTGGACCTTCACAGGGGGGACCCAGTACTTC. Variable domain in full (rest from reference TRBV30 and TRBJ2-5): SQTIHQWPATLVQPVGSPLSLECTVEGTSNPNLYWYRQAAGRGLQLLFYSVGIGQISSEVPQNLSASRPQDRQFILSSKKLLLSDSGFYLCAWTFTGGTQYFGPGTRLLVL.

V is TRBV28 and J is TRBJ1-1, with a weak D call TRBD1 (5 bases). Germline CDR1 is MDHEN and CDR2 is SYDVKM. The V end lost 4 bases, the J end lost 1 base, and 19 bases lay between the germline ends. The CDR3 has 17 amino acids. For the CDR3, the DNA is TGTGCCAGCAGTTCCCCGGGACGATCCGGGGGGAACACTGAAGCTTTCTTT. It specifies CASSSPGRSGGNTEAFF.

The V gene is TRBV7-6, the J gene TRBJ2-1; TRBD2 agrees at 7 bases. Germline-derived CDR1 and CDR2 are SGHVS and FNYEAQ. This CDR3 is built from 16 residues. The junction had 6 bases not matched to a gene; V was cut back by 2 bases and J by 2 bases. The CDR3: CASSLMGGGTYNEQFF. CDR3 nucleotides: TGTGCCAGCAGCTTAATGGGCGGGGGTACCTACAATGAGCAGTTCTTC.

This clone was seen only a few times. The V gene is TRBV9, the J gene TRBJ1-2, with TRBD1 matching over 7 bases. The CDR3 contains 14 residues. Germline V CDR1 and CDR2: SGDLS, YYNGEE. The ends lost 4 bases at V and 8 bases at J; junction bases unmatched: 11. CDR3 amino acids: CASSFTTGDVGYTF. CDR3 nucleotides: TGTGCCAGCAGCTTCACAACAGGGGATGTCGGCTACACCTTC.

The rearrangement joins TRBV24-1 to TRBJ2-1; D gene uncertain. The CDR3 runs to 11 residues. The V gene's germline CDR1 is KGHDR and CDR2 SFDVKD. The V end was cut by 5 bases, the J end by 7 bases, with 5 bases between. CDR3 sequence (DNA): TGTGCCACCAGTGGAGAGAATGAGCAGTTCTTC. It translates to CATSGENEQFF.

Concerning this clone: A much larger clone differs by one base, so this may be a read error. This CDR3 is CASSDSSGANVLTF. DNA for the CDR3: TGTGCCAGCAGTGATAGCTCTGGGGCCAACGTCCTGACTTTC. The chain couples TRBV2 to TRBJ2-6; D unclear. V was pared by 3 bases and J by 0 bases, with 3 bases between. Germline values: CDR1 SNHLY, CDR2 FYNNEI. There are 14 residues in the CDR3.

This chain joins TRBV19 and TRBJ2-2, with TRBD2 identical over 12 bases. This CDR3 has 15 amino acids. J lost 7 bases, V lost 8 bases, and 8 bases had no gene match. Germline V gene lookup returns CDR1 LNHDA and CDR2 SQIVND (reference sequence). The CDR3: CASSSGGARYGELFF. CDR3 DNA: TGTGCCAGTTCTAGCGGGGGGGCGCGATACGGGGAGCTGTTTTTT.

The rearrangement uses TRBV10-2 and TRBJ2-2, with 11 bases fitting TRBD1. Germline trimming cut 6 bases from V and 4 bases from J; bases unmatched to any gene: 4. The CDR3 runs 15 residues. CDR1 and CDR2 from the germline V gene are WSHSY and SAAADI. The CDR3 region is CASSLDRGLTGELFF. CDR3 in DNA: TGCGCCAGCAGCTTGGACAGGGGGCTCACCGGGGAGCTGTTTTTT.

The chain links TRBV24-1 to TRBJ1-5; TRBD1 agrees at 8 bases. V lost 7 bases to trimming and J lost 3 bases; unmatched junction nucleotides: 7. Per the germline V gene, CDR1 is KGHDR and CDR2 is SFDVKD. The CDR3 has 15 residues. CDR3 region: CATSQTGAVNQPQHF. Here the CDR3 DNA reads TGTGCCACCAGCCAGACAGGGGCCGTCAATCAGCCCCAGCATTTT.

This sequence joins TRBV5-6 and TRBJ2-7; 10 bases match TRBD1. The V and J ends lost 4 bases and 4 bases, in that order; junction bases with no gene match: 5. Germline loops: CDR1 SGHDT, CDR2 YYEEEE. The CDR3 has 14 amino acids. The chain's CDR3 is CASSQGQGLYEQYF. The DNA of the CDR3 is TGTGCCAGCAGCCAGGGACAGGGGTTGTACGAGCAGTACTTC.

V is TRBV19 and J is TRBJ1-1, with TRBD1 as a possible D gene (5 bases). Trimming shortened V by 5 bases and J by 8 bases, and 24 bases separated the two germline ends. CDR3 length: 16 amino acids. Per germline, CDR1 LNHDA and CDR2 SQIVND (reference sequence). Here the CDR3 reads CASSPSPWDFGGEAFF. For the CDR3, the DNA is TGTGCCAGTAGTCCCTCTCCCTGGGACTTTGGTGGAGAAGCTTTCTTT.

The chain uses TRBV9 and TRBJ1-2; D is ambiguous. Trimming took off 4 bases at V and 8 bases at J, with 12 bases between the two ends. The length of the CDR3 is 12 residues. Germline V lookup: CDR1 SGDLS, CDR2 YYNGEE. CDR3 amino acids: CASSLGGWGYTF. CDR3 bases: TGTGCCAGCAGCCTGGGAGGATGGGGCTACACCTTC.

CDR3: CASSRTRTSDRAFF. Written as DNA, the CDR3 is TGTGCCAGCAGTCGGACCCGGACTTCCGATAGGGCTTTCTTT. The chain combines TRBV6-5 with TRBJ1-1; D not resolved. The CDR3 contains 14 residues. Trimming took off 5 bases at V and 11 bases at J, with 21 bases between the two ends. In germline, CDR1 is MNHEY, CDR2 SVGAGI.

This clone was counted only a few times. The chain joins TRBV6-5 to TRBJ2-1; no reliable D call. Trimming took off 4 bases at V and 7 bases at J, with 5 bases between the two ends. The germline gives CDR1 MNHEY, CDR2 SVGAGI. This CDR3 has 11 amino acids. The CDR3 region is CASSLVNEQFF. CDR3 sequence (DNA): TGTGCCAGCAGTTTAGTGAATGAGCAGTTCTTC.

CDR3 sequence reads: CASSVAGDGADTQYF. As DNA, the CDR3 is TGTGCCAGCAGCGTAGCGGGGGACGGGGCAGATACGCAGTATTTT. The V gene is TRBV9, the J gene TRBJ2-3, with D maybe TRBD2 (6 bases). The V gene lost 0 bases and the J gene lost 4 bases, with 12 bases spanning the gap. This CDR3 has 15 residues. Germline values: CDR1 SGDLS, CDR2 YYNGEE.

The V and J genes are TRBV24-1 and TRBJ2-1; D call uncertain. The germline V gene encodes CDR1 KGHDR and CDR2 SFDVKD. There are 12 residues in the CDR3. V was shortened by 5 bases and J by 3 bases, with 4 bases between the two germline ends. Here the CDR3 reads CATSVSYNEQFF. CDR3 bases: TGTGCCACCAGTGTGAGCTACAATGAGCAGTTCTTC.

V is TRBV11-1 and J is TRBJ2-5, with no clear D. Trimming left V 2 bases short and J 3 bases short, with 10 bases between. There are 14 residues in the CDR3. Germline-derived CDR1 and CDR2 are SGHAT and FQDESV (reference sequence). CDR3 region: CASSLSGGEETQYF. The CDR3 DNA reads TGTGCCAGCAGCTTATCGGGTGGTGAAGAGACCCAGTACTTC.

This clone was found a few times. The V gene is TRBV3-1 (or the pseudogene TRBV3-2), the J gene TRBJ2-7; a weak D match, TRBD1 (5 bases). Deletions cut 4 bases from V and 5 bases from J, with 12 bases between. Germline V gene data show CDR1 as LGHDT and CDR2 as YNNKEL (reference sequence). The CDR3 is made up of 13 amino acids. This chain's CDR3 is CASSPQTANEQYF. CDR3 coding DNA: TGTGCCAGCAGCCCCCAGACAGCGAACGAGCAGTACTTC.

J is TRBJ1-6 and V is TRBV6-5; D is unclear. CDR3 length: 16 amino acids. Germline V lookup: CDR1 MNHEY, CDR2 SVGAGI. V dropped 4 bases and J dropped 7 bases, with 17 bases sitting between them. This CDR3 reads CASSLGGQTPNSPLHF. The CDR3 nucleotides read TGTGCCAGCAGTTTGGGCGGGCAGACGCCCAATTCACCCCTCCACTTT.

The chain carries TRBV4-3 and TRBJ2-7; weak D call: TRBD1 (6 bases). V gave up 4 bases and J gave up 2 bases, with 9 bases separating them. Germline-derived CDR1 and CDR2 are LGHNA and YSLEER. This CDR3 is 13 amino acids long. CDR3 loop: CASSPDRAYEQYF. CDR3 in DNA: TGCGCCAGCAGCCCGGACAGAGCCTACGAGCAGTACTTC.

This clone was recorded once. The V and J genes are TRBV5-8 and TRBJ1-4; a possible D gene is TRBD1 (5 bases). The CDR3 has 18 residues. Germline loops: CDR1 SGHTS, CDR2 YDEGEE. V gave up 0 bases and J gave up 5 bases, with 20 bases separating them. The chain's CDR3 is CASSLEVGVRGFNEKLFF. The CDR3 nucleotides are TGTGCCAGCAGCTTGGAGGTCGGAGTTCGGGGGTTCAATGAAAAACTGTTTTTT.

V gene TRBV3-1 (or the pseudogene TRBV3-2) combines with J gene TRBJ2-1, with TRBD1 matching over 9 bases. This CDR3 has 15 amino acids. Germline V gene lookup returns CDR1 LGHDT and CDR2 YNNKEL (reference sequence). V shed 1 base, J shed 5 bases, and the junction held 3 bases outside the gene matches. The CDR3 reads CASSQGQGDHNEQFF. CDR3 nucleotides: TGTGCCAGCAGCCAAGGACAGGGGGACCACAATGAGCAGTTCTTC.

The J gene is TRBJ2-5, the V gene TRBV9, with TRBD1 matching over 9 bases. The CDR3 has 14 residues. Germline CDR1 SGDLS, CDR2 YYNGEE. Trimming cost V 4 bases and J 4 bases; bases outside gene matches: 5. The CDR3 coding sequence is TGTGCCAGCAGCTTGACAGGGGGGGCAGAGACCCAGTACTTC. It yields the protein CASSLTGGAETQYF.

This clone was recorded only once. The J gene is TRBJ2-3, the V gene TRBV7-3; TRBD2 is a possible D gene (6 bases). The germline V gene has CDR1 SGHTA and CDR2 FQGTGA. The CDR3 extends over 15 amino acids. V lost 1 base to trimming and J lost 6 bases, with 14 bases between them. The CDR3 spells CASSLIAASDDTQYF. The CDR3, as DNA: TGTGCCAGCAGCTTAATCGCTGCTAGCGACGATACGCAGTATTTT.